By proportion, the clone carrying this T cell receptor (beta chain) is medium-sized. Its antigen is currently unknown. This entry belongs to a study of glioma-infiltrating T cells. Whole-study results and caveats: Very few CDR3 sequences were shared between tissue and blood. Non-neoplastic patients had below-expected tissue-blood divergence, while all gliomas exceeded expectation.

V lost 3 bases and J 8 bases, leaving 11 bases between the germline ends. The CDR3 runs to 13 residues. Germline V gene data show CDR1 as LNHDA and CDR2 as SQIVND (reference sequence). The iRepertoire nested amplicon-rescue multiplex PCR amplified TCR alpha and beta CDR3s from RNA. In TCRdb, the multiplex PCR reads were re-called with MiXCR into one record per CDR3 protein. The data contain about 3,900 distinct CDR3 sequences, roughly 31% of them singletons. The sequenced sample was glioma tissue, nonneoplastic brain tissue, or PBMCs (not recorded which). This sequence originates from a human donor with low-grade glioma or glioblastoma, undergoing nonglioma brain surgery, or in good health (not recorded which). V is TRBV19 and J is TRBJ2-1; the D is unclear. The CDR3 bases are TGTGCCAGTAGTATCCACTCGTTGGATGAGCAGTTCTTC. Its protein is CASSIHSLDEQFF.